This T cell receptor (beta chain) was profiled in a study of cytomegalovirus exposure and HLA in healthy donors. Profiled with immunoSEQ multiplex PCR; TCRdb holds only in-frame clones, not every one. The sample consists of 260,000 or so clones, around 87% of them appearing once. In its sample, this clone was seen a few times. Per germline, CDR1 LNHDA and CDR2 SQIVND (reference sequence). CDR3 size: 9 residues. V was clipped by 10 bases and J by 7 bases, with 7 bases between them. Sequencing used PBMCs. This TCR came from a woman between 18 and 30 years old in good health and CMV-seronegative. The rearrangement links TRBV19 to TRBJ1-2; D is perhaps TRBD1 (5 bases). Here the CDR3 DNA reads TGTGCCATTCAGGGTGGCTACACCTTC. Encoded protein: CAIQGGYTF.